This T cell receptor (beta chain) was captured in a study of T cells in Graves' hyperthyroidism and ophthalmopathy. Overall study results and limits: Blood samples included most of the expanded thyroid clonotypes exceeding 0.001.

V was trimmed by 6 bases and J by 7 bases, leaving 19 bases between them. In germline, CDR1 is SEHNR, CDR2 FQNEAQ (reference sequence). The CDR3 loop spans 14 amino acids. RNA transcripts gave rise to amplified TCR beta CDR3 regions. RT-PCR in the first round (using the HTBI primer set) targeted the TCR CDR3. In TCRdb, the multiplex PCR reads were re-called with MiXCR into one record per CDR3 protein. The sample holds some 650,000 distinct CDR3 sequences, more than 15% seen once. Uncontrolled infection, other autoimmune disease, pregnancy or lactation disqualified patients from enrolment. Concerning this clonotype: Antigen specificity is unknown.

This clonotype was obtained from a woman between 40 and 50 years old with Graves' ophthalmopathy. The chain carries TRBV7-9 and TRBJ2-7; D is ambiguous. The specimen sequenced was blood. This CDR3 is CASSRRADGTEQYF. The CDR3 DNA reads TGTGCCAGCAGTCGGAGAGCCGACGGCACGGAGCAGTACTTC.